These T cell receptor beta chains were read from a single sample in a study of cytomegalovirus exposure and HLA in healthy donors. Repertoires were generated with immunoSEQ multiplex PCR, while TCRdb's copy carries only in-frame clones and drops some. The sample consists of more than 150,000 clones, roughly four fifths of them appearing once. The specimen sequenced was PBMCs. The receptors originated from a young woman in good health and CMV-seronegative. Both conserved end residues are part of each CDR3. The order of the fields is D gene, clone size, V gene, J gene, CDR3 protein, CDR3 DNA. A D gene is named only where the DNA matches it firmly. A clone size is listed for some rows: how often the clone was seen (once, few, many), or a class if it is expanded.

>TRBD2|.|TRBV9|TRBJ2-1
CASSALGLAGIYNEQFF
TGTGCCAGCAGCGCCCTCGGACTAGCGGGAATCTACAATGAGCAGTTCTTC
>TRBD2|.|TRBV5-8|TRBJ2-1
CASSPGGSYNEQFF
TGTGCCAGCAGCCCGGGGGGCTCCTACAATGAGCAGTTCTTC
>.|.|TRBV4-1|TRBJ1-5
CASSQDQGRYNQPQHF
TGCGCCAGCAGCCAAGATCAAGGCAGGTATAATCAGCCCCAGCATTTT
>.|.|TRBV12-5|TRBJ2-2
CASGTRFSNTGELFF
TGTGCTAGTGGTACTAGGTTTTCGAACACCGGGGAGCTGTTTTTT
>TRBD1|few|TRBV19|TRBJ1-4
CASRRQGEANEKLFF
TGTGCCAGTAGAAGACAGGGCGAGGCTAATGAAAAACTGTTTTTT
>.|once|TRBV9|TRBJ2-3
CASSVGASRTDTQYF
TGTGCCAGCAGCGTAGGGGCTAGCCGCACAGATACGCAGTATTTT
>TRBD2|.|TRBV10-3|TRBJ2-1
CAISGGLAGNEQFF
TGTGCCATCAGTGGGGGACTAGCTGGGAATGAGCAGTTCTTC
>TRBD1|.|TRBV5-1|TRBJ2-4
CASSLVGQGDVLYF
TGCGCCAGCAGCTTGGTGGGACAGGGGGACGTTCTGTACTTC
>.|.|TRBV19|TRBJ2-7
CASSPVRGAYEQYF
TGTGCCAGTTCTCCGGTCAGGGGGGCATACGAGCAGTACTTC
>TRBD1|.|TRBV15|TRBJ1-5
CATSSRDRVGNQPQHF
TGTGCCACCAGCAGCCGGGACAGGGTAGGCAATCAGCCCCAGCATTTT
>.|.|TRBV9|TRBJ2-7
CASSVAGNHEQYF
TGTGCCAGCAGCGTTGCAGGCAACCACGAGCAGTACTTC
>TRBD2|.|TRBV5-1|TRBJ2-7
CASSLTSGGTYEQYF
TGCGCCAGCAGCCTCACTAGCGGGGGGACCTACGAGCAGTACTTC
>TRBD1|.|TRBV9|TRBJ2-5
CASSLYPGQQETQYF
TGTGCCAGCAGCCTATATCCGGGACAGCAAGAGACCCAGTACTTC
>.|.|TRBV27|TRBJ1-3
CASRPLGGSSGNTIYF
TGTGCCAGCAGACCTTTGGGCGGGAGCTCTGGAAACACCATATATTTT
>.|.|TRBV6-1|TRBJ1-2
CASSEADGGGGYTF
TGTGCCAGCAGTGAAGCAGATGGGGGAGGCGGCTACACCTTC
>TRBD1|.|TRBV6-5|TRBJ2-7
CASSYEVSGQKYEQYF
TGTGCCAGCAGTTACGAAGTCTCGGGACAGAAGTACGAGCAGTACTTC
>.|.|TRBV30|TRBJ2-5
CAWSRDSQETQYF
TGTGCCTGGTCTAGGGACTCCCAAGAGACCCAGTACTTC
>.|.|TRBV18|TRBJ2-5
CASSRLSGPETQYF
TGTGCCAGCTCACGGTTATCGGGTCCGGAGACCCAGTACTTC
>TRBD1|few|TRBV11-2|TRBJ1-2
CASSFPTGEKGYTF
TGTGCCAGCAGCTTCCCGACAGGGGAAAAAGGCTACACCTTC
>TRBD2|once|TRBV6-6|TRBJ2-3
CASRTSANGDTQYF
TGTGCCAGCAGAACTAGCGCCAACGGAGATACGCAGTATTTT
>TRBD1|.|TRBV16|TRBJ1-1
CASSQRRGGLTEAFF
TGTGCCAGCAGCCAAAGGAGAGGGGGCCTCACTGAAGCTTTCTTT
>TRBD2|.|TRBV10-3|TRBJ2-3
CAISESWASGAGTDTQYF
TGTGCCATCAGTGAGTCGTGGGCTAGCGGGGCTGGCACAGATACGCAGTATTTT
>.|.|TRBV5-8|TRBJ1-3
CASGYRVSGNTIYF
TGTGCCAGCGGGTACAGGGTCTCTGGAAACACCATATATTTT
>TRBD2|.|TRBV5-1|TRBJ2-2
CASSLLAGGPEIGELFF
TGCGCCAGCAGCTTACTAGCGGGGGGGCCCGAGATCGGGGAGCTGTTTTTT
>.|.|TRBV19|TRBJ1-1
CASSFIQAPGTEAFF
TGTGCCAGTAGTTTTATACAGGCCCCGGGCACTGAAGCTTTCTTT
>TRBD1|.|TRBV6-5|TRBJ1-3
CASRTTGFGNTIYF
TGTGCCAGCCGAACGACAGGGTTCGGAAACACCATATATTTT
>.|few|TRBV6-5|TRBJ1-6
CASRTPGERSPLHF
TGTGCCAGCAGAACTCCAGGGGAAAGATCACCCCTCCACTTT
>TRBD1|.|TRBV7-8|TRBJ1-5
CASSLQGAVNQPQHF
TGTGCCAGCAGCTTACAGGGGGCGGTCAATCAGCCCCAGCATTTT
>TRBD1|.|TRBV6-1|TRBJ2-2
CASSWTGGAGELFF
TGTGCCAGCAGTTGGACAGGGGGCGCCGGGGAGCTGTTTTTT
>.|.|TRBV11-3|TRBJ2-4
CASSDGTAKNIQYF
TGTGCCAGCAGCGATGGGACTGCCAAAAACATTCAGTACTTC
>TRBD1|.|TRBV5-1|TRBJ2-3
CASSTGATDTQYF
TGCGCCAGCAGCACAGGGGCCACAGATACGCAGTATTTT
>.|.|TRBV6-5|TRBJ1-4
CASSYFRRGANEKLFF
TGTGCCAGCAGTTACTTTCGGCGCGGGGCTAATGAAAAACTGTTTTTT
>TRBD2|.|TRBV28|TRBJ2-5
CASSWTSGSQETQYF
TGTGCCAGCAGTTGGACTAGCGGCTCCCAAGAGACCCAGTACTTC
>TRBD1|.|TRBV9|TRBJ1-1
CASSVGGQGGNTEAFF
TGTGCCAGCAGCGTAGGGGGACAGGGTGGAAACACTGAAGCTTTCTTT
>.|.|TRBV27|TRBJ1-5
CASSLVPTTYSNQPQHF
TGTGCCAGCAGTTTGGTCCCTACGACTTATAGCAATCAGCCCCAGCATTTT
>.|.|TRBV11-2|TRBJ1-1
CASSFKGQGEAFF
TGTGCCAGCAGCTTTAAGGGGCAGGGGGAAGCTTTCTTT
>.|.|TRBV27|TRBJ2-7
CASSYGRGSYEQYF
TGTGCCAGCAGTTATGGAAGGGGCTCCTACGAGCAGTACTTC
>TRBD1|.|TRBV9|TRBJ2-3
CASMKGATTDTQYF
TGTGCCAGCATGAAGGGGGCGACCACAGATACGCAGTATTTT